This T cell receptor beta chain was obtained from a study of blood T cell repertoires in COVID-19. Study background: PBMCs, B-cell-depleted T cells, or T cells provided the cDNA or gDNA that made up the material.

CDR3 length: 14 amino acids. Germline CDR1 reads MNHEY; CDR2 reads SVGAGI. V lost 6 bases and J 6 bases, leaving 18 bases between the germline ends. Sequencing used immunoSEQ multiplex PCR; TCRdb keeps in-frame clones, though not all of them. This table has around 100,000 clones, about 91% appearing once. The sequenced sample was peripheral blood. The source of this sequence is a man younger than 30 with acute or convalescent COVID-19. The chain uses TRBV6-5 and TRBJ2-7, with D perhaps matching TRBD1 (5 bases). The CDR3 DNA reads TGTGCCAGCAGCCAAAGAAGACAGCACCCCGAGCAGTACTTC. This gives the protein CASSQRRQHPEQYF.